This T cell receptor beta chain was sequenced during a study of cytomegalovirus exposure and HLA in healthy donors. Points from the study as a whole: The study flagged around 150 TCR beta chains as cytomegalovirus-associated.

Points on this clone: Antigen: not known. This sample also contains other DNA sequences that code for the same CDR3.

The CDR3 is 14 residues long. With V trimmed by 3 bases and J by 2 bases, 2 bases remained unmatched. Germline loops: CDR1 LNHNV, CDR2 YYDKDF (reference sequence). 13 Jbeta primers and 60 Vbeta primers were used for the PCR. The data were produced by immunoSEQ multiplex PCR, yet TCRdb's version contains in-frame clones alone and is incomplete. The sample yields 150,000 to 200,000 clones, about 80% seen once. The chain combines TRBV15 with TRBJ2-7, with 9 bases aligning to TRBD1. The specimen was PBMCs. The clonotype originates from a woman between 45 and 60 years old in good health and CMV-seronegative. The chain's CDR3 is CATSRDRGTYEQYF. The CDR3 DNA is TGTGCCACCAGCAGGGACAGGGGAACCTACGAGCAGTACTTC. Complete variable domain (other parts from reference TRBV15 and TRBJ2-7): DAMVIQNPRYQVTQFGKPVTLSCSQTLNHNVMYWYQQKSSQAPKLLFHYYDKDFNNEADTPDNFQSRRPNTSFCFLDIRSPGLGDTAMYLCATSRDRGTYEQYFGPGTRLTVT.